One sample yielded the 5 T cell receptor beta chains listed below, sequenced in a study of cytomegalovirus exposure and HLA in healthy donors. It was with 60 Vbeta and 13 Jbeta primers that the PCR ran. Generated by immunoSEQ multiplex PCR, the TCRdb table keeps only in-frame clones and is missing some. This table holds 200,000 to 250,000 clones, around 85% found once. Sequenced: PBMCs. The origin of the receptors is a human donor in good health.

V usage is TRBV7-9 and J usage is TRBJ2-5, with 8 bases identical to TRBD2. The CDR3 covers 18 residues. V lost 1 base and J lost 1; bases outside the gene matches: 11. Germline V gene sequence: CDR1 SEHNR, CDR2 FQNEAQ (reference sequence). CDR3 coding DNA: TGTGCCAGCAGCTTAGTATCGGGGGGGACCGGGGCCCAAGAGACCCAGTACTTC. It is translated as CASSLVSGGTGAQETQYF.

The rearrangement links TRBV12-5 to TRBJ2-3; 14 bases align to TRBD2. The CDR3 contains 15 residues. CDR1 is LGHNT, CDR2 FRNRAP, per germline. Losses at the gene ends were 6 bases for V and 5 bases for J; bases not matched to a gene: 4. The CDR3 bases are TGTGCTAGTGGGACTAGCGGGAGGGCCGGAGATACGCAGTATTTT. This translates into CASGTSGRAGDTQYF.

The DNA of the CDR3 is TGTGCCAGCTCGAGAGAGGCGGAGCCTTACTCCTACGAGCAGTACTTC. Its protein product is CASSREAEPYSYEQYF. J is TRBJ2-7 and V is TRBV9; D not certain. Germline V gene lookup returns CDR1 SGDLS and CDR2 YYNGEE. The CDR3 is 16 amino acids. V dropped 7 bases and J dropped 0 bases, with 20 bases sitting between them.

This chain connects TRBV6-1 to TRBJ2-3, with D perhaps TRBD2 (5 bases). This CDR3 comprises 14 residues. The germline gives CDR1 MNHNS, CDR2 SASEGT. With 3 bases removed from V and 3 bases from J, the gap between germline ends came to 10 bases. CDR3 nucleotides: TGTGCCAGCAGTGACCAGAGGGCTACAGATACGCAGTATTTT. Its translation is CASSDQRATDTQYF.

Remarks on this clone: This CDR3 is also generated by other DNA sequences in the sample. The V call is TRBV7-9, the J call TRBJ2-3; 12 bases agree with TRBD2. Germline V gene data show CDR1 as SEHNR and CDR2 as FQNEAQ (reference sequence). The V segment lost 5 bases and the J segment 5 bases; nucleotides outside the gene matches: 2. This CDR3 region has 14 residues. CDR3 coding DNA: TGTGCCAGCAGCCCGGGACTAGCGGGAGATACGCAGTATTTT. Its translation is CASSPGLAGDTQYF.